A selection of T cell receptor beta chains follows, all from one sample in a study of CD8+ T cells in alopecia areata. TCRdb's copy holds only in-frame clones and misses some; the assay was immunoSEQ multiplex PCR. The sample includes 110,000 to 150,000 clones, roughly 62% of them seen just once. The source material was CD4+ T cells sorted from blood, sampled at week 0. These receptor sequences come from a human donor with alopecia areata. The conserved cysteine and the conserved F or W are not part of the CDR3 here.

>TRBV21-1|13|TRBJ2-5
ASSPGQGPRETQY
>TRBV7-9|11|TRBJ2-5
ASSPTVQETQY
>TRBV9|13|TRBJ1-1
ASSVEWEGGTEAF
>TRBV25-1|12|TRBJ2-5
ASSGWTGDETQY
>TRBV5-1|14|TRBJ2-2
ASSLSLTGATGELF
>TRBV4-3|12|TRBJ1-2
ASSQDPGYGGYT
>TRBV4-3|11|TRBJ2-4
ASSLTRLETRY
>TRBV20-1|8|TRBJ2-3
SASTDTQY
>TRBV30|14|TRBJ2-1
AWRGPGTRNYNEQF
>TRBV7-2|12|TRBJ2-3
ASSLTPGTDTQY
>TRBV5-1|13|TRBJ2-7
ASSPTWGQGDEQY
>TRBV5-1|12|TRBJ2-7
ASSLGGRTYEQY
>TRBV6-5|11|TRBJ1-2
ASSRDSYYGYT
>TRBV9|12|TRBJ2-7
ASSVGTEGYEQY
>TRBV25-1|14|TRBJ2-5
ASSEIGGQGSYAQY
>TRBV11-2|12|TRBJ2-3
ASSQDWVTDTQY
>TRBV27|11|TRBJ2-7
ASRTRQAYEQY
>TRBV11-2|12|TRBJ1-5
ASSPSTDNQPQH
>TRBV6-5|12|TRBJ1-2
ASSLTGANYGYT
>TRBV6-6|11|TRBJ1-6
ASRPGQIPPLH
>TRBV5-6|11|TRBJ1-2
ASSPRTGDGYT
>TRBV6-5|12|TRBJ1-5
ASSRTGLSQPQH
>TRBV27|13|TRBJ1-2
ASSGQGGLVYGYT
>TRBV5-1|12|TRBJ2-1
ASSLAGQYNEQF
>TRBV5-1|11|TRBJ2-7
ASSLLGDYEQY
>TRBV29-1|11|TRBJ1-3
SVTSGAGNTIY
>TRBV27|14|TRBJ2-4
ASSPSTWFGGDIQY
>TRBV29-1|8|TRBJ1-2
SVASYGYT
>TRBV9|13|TRBJ2-5
ASSRSGGARETQY
>TRBV30|9|TRBJ1-2
AWTAGYGYT
>TRBV5-1|15|TRBJ2-1
ASSALLAGLTYNEQF
>TRBV4-2|13|TRBJ1-1
ASSQDWGQGTEAF
>TRBV29-1|10|TRBJ1-2
SVEAGGYGYT
>TRBV18|15|TRBJ2-1
ASSPPKSGGHYNEQF
>TRBV5-1|14|TRBJ2-4
ASSSLAGELQNIQY
>TRBV4-3|12|TRBJ1-2
ASSQELQIYGYT
>TRBV11-1|12|TRBJ2-1
ASSLYQGMDEQF
>TRBV25-1|12|TRBJ1-1
ASRRQGDNTEAF
>TRBV29-1|11|TRBJ2-7
SSRQGGSYEQY
>TRBV5-1|12|TRBJ2-5
ASSKNTGTETQY
>TRBV10-2|11|TRBJ1-1
ASSRDRNTEAF
>TRBV7-9|13|TRBJ2-2
ASSSGLAGDGELF
>TRBV7-9|9|TRBJ1-1
ASQRTTEAF
>TRBV9|12|TRBJ1-6
ASSDGVSGSPLH
>TRBV9|14|TRBJ2-1
ASSVAGASSYNEQF
>TRBV30|11|TRBJ2-4
AWSTGTGNIQY
>TRBV27|11|TRBJ2-7
ASSLSGQGNEY
>TRBV7-3|11|TRBJ1-2
ASSSPTSYGYT
>TRBV20-1|8|TRBJ2-5
SGGEETQY
>TRBV10-3|10|TRBJ2-7
AIRDRSYEQY
>TRBV30|13|TRBJ2-1
AWSPIGEVYNEQF
>TRBV2|12|TRBJ1-4
ASSDRTTNEKLF
>TRBV12-2|11|TRBJ1-2
ASRIGPNYGYT
>TRBV30|12|TRBJ1-5
AWSAGHYDQPQH
>TRBV29-1|12|TRBJ1-1
SVESETMNTEAF
>TRBV29-1|11|TRBJ1-1
SSARQTNTEAF
>TRBV12-5|12|TRBJ2-2
ASGFLGGTGELF
>TRBV29-1|12|TRBJ1-3
SLPGPVDGNTIY
>TRBV15|13|TRBJ1-1
ATSRAGQPDTEAF